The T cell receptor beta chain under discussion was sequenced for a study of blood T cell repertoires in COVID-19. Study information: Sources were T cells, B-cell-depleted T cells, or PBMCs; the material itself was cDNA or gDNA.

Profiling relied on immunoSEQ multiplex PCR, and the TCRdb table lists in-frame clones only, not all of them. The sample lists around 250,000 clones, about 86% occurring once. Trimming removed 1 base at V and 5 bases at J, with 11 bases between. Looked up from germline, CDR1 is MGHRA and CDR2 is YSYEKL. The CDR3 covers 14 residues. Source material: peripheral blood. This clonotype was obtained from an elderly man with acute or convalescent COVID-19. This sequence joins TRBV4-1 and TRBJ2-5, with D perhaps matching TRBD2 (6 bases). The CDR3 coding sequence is TGCGCCAGCAGCCAAGGTACTAGCCCTGAGACCCAGTACTTC. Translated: CASSQGTSPETQYF.